The TCR beta chain under discussion was sequenced for a study of identical twins. V gave up 5 bases and J gave up 3 bases; unmatched junction bases: 7. The CDR3 loop spans 16 amino acids. CDR1 and CDR2 (germline): SEHNR, FQNEAQ (reference sequence). This clonotype was counted between two and nine times. TCRdb independently ran MiXCR on the 5' RACE reads; one entry per CDR3 protein. This sample yields about 790,000 distinct CDR3 sequences, of which over 15% are seen a single time; less than 15% belongs to the top ten. The data were also submitted as part of a second study, on T cells expressing NK-cell markers.

Specimen: PBMCs. The receptor comes from a woman aged 18-29 years in good health. The V gene is TRBV7-9, the J gene TRBJ2-2, with 9 bases fitting TRBD1. The CDR3 DNA is TGTGCCAGCAGCCCTACCGGGACAGGGTACACCGGGGAGCTGTTTTTT. Its protein product is CASSPTGTGYTGELFF. Looking up the rest from reference TRBV7-9 and TRBJ2-2 gives the full variable domain: DTGVSQNPRHKITKRGQNVTFRCDPISEHNRLYWYRQTLGQGPEFLTYFQNEAQLEKSRLLSDRFSAERPKGSFSTLEIQRTEQGDSAMYLCASSPTGTGYTGELFFGEGSRLTVL.